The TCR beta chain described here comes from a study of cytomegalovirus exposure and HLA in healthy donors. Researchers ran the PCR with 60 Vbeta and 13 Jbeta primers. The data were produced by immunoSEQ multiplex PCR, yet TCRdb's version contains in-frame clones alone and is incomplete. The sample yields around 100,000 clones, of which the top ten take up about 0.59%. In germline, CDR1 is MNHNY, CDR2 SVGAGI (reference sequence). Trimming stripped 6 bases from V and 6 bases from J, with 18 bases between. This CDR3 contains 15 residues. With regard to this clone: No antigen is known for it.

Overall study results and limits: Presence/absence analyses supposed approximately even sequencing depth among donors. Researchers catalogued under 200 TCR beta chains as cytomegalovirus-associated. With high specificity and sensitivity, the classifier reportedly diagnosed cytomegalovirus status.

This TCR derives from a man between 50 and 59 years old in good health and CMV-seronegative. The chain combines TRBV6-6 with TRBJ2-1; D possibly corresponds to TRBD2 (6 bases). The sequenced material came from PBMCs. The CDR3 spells CASSLRRGSGNEQFF. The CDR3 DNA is TGTGCCAGCAGCTTAAGGCGGGGTTCCGGCAATGAGCAGTTCTTC.